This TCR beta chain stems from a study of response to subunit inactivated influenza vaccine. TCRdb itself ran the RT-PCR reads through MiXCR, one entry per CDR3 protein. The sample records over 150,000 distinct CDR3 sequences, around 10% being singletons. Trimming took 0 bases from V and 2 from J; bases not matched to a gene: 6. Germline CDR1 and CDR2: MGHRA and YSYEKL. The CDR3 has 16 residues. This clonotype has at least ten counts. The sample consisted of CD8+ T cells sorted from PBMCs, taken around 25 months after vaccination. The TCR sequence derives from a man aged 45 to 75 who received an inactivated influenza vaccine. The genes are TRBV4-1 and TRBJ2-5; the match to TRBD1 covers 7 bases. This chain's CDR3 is CASSQDIGTAQETQYF. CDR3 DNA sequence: TGCGCCAGCAGCCAAGATATTGGGACAGCGCAAGAGACCCAGTACTTC.